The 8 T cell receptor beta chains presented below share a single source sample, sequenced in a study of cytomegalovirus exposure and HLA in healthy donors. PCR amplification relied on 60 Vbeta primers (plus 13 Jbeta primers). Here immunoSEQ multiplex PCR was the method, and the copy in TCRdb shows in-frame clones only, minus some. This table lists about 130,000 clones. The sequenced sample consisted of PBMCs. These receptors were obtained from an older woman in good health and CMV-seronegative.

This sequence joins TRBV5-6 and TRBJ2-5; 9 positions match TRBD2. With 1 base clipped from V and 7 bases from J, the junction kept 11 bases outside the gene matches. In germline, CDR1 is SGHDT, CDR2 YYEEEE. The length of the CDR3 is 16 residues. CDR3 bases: TGTGCCAGCAGCTTGCTTAGCGGGAGAGTTTCGGTGACCCAGTACTTC. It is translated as CASSLLSGRVSVTQYF.

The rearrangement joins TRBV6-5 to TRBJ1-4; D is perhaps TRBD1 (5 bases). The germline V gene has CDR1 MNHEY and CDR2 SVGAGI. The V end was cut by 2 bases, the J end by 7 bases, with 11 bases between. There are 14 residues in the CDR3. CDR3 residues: CASSYGGVGEKLFF. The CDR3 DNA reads TGTGCCAGCAGTTACGGGGGGGTCGGTGAAAAACTGTTTTTT.

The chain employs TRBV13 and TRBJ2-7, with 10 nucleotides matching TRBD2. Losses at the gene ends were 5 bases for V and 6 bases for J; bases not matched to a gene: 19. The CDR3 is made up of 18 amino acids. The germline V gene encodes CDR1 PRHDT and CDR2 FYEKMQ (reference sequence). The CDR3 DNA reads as TGTGCCAGCAGCATACTGACTAAAAGCGGGGGGGACCCCTCCGAGCAGTACTTC. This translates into CASSILTKSGGDPSEQYF.

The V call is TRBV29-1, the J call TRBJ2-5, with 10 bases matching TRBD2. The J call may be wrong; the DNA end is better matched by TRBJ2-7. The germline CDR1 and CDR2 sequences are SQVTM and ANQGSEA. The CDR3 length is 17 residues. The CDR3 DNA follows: TGCAGCGTTGAAGGGGTAGACTTAGCGGGAGGAGGGTACGAGCAGTACTTC. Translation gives CSVEGVDLAGGGYEQYF.

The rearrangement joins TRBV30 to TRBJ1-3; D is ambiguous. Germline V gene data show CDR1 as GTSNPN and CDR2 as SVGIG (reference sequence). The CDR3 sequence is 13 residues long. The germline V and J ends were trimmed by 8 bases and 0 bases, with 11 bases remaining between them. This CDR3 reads CARSVSSGNTIYF. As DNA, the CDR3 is TGTGCCAGAAGTGTTAGCTCTGGAAACACCATATATTTT. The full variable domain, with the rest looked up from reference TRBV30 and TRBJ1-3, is SQTIHQWPATLVQPVGSPLSLECTVEGTSNPNLYWYRQAAGRGLQLLFYSVGIGQISSEVPQNLSASRPQDRQFILSSKKLLLSDSGFYLCARSVSSGNTIYFGEGSWLTVV.

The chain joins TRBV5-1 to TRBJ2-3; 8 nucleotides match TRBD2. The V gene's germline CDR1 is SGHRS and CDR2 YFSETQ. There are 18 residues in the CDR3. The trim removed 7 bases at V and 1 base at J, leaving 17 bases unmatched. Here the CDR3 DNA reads TGCGCCAGCCGACTAGCGCCGAGTATTGGGTGGGGCACAGATACGCAGTATTTT. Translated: CASRLAPSIGWGTDTQYF.

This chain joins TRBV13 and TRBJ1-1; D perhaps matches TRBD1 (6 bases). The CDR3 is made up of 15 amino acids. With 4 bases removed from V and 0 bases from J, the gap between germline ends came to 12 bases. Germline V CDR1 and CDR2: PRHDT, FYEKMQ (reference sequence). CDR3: CASSSRTVMNTEAFF. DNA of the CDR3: TGTGCCAGCAGCTCCAGGACAGTAATGAACACTGAAGCTTTCTTT.

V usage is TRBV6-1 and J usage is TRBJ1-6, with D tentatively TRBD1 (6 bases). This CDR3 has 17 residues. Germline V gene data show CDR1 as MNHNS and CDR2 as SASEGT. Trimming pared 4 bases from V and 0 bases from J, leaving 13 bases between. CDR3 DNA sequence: TGTGCCAGCAGTGGGACCAGGGGAAGCTCCTATAATTCACCCCTCCACTTT. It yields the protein CASSGTRGSSYNSPLHF.